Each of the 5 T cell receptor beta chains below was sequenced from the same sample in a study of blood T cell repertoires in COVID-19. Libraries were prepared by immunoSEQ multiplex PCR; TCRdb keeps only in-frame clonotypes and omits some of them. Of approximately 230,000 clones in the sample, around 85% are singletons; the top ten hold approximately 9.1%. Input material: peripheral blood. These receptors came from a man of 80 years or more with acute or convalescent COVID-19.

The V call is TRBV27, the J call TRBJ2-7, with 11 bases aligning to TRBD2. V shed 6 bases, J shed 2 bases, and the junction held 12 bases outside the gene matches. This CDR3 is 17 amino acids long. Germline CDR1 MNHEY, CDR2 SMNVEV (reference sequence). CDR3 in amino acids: CASSLINSGGAAYEQYF. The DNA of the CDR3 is TGTGCCAGCAGCTTAATAAATAGCGGGGGGGCCGCCTACGAGCAGTACTTC.

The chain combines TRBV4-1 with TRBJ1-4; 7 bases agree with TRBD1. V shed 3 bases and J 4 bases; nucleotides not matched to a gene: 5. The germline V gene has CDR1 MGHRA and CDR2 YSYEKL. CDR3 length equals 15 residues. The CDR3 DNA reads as TGCGCCAGCAGCCAGGAGGACAGGTTTAATGAAAAACTGTTTTTT. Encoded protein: CASSQEDRFNEKLFF.

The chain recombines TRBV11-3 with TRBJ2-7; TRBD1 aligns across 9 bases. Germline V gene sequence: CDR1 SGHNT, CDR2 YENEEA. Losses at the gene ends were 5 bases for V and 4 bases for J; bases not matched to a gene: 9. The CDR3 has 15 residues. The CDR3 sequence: CASSLTGGPLYEQYF. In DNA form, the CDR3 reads TGTGCCAGCAGCCTTACAGGGGGCCCTTTGTACGAGCAGTACTTC.

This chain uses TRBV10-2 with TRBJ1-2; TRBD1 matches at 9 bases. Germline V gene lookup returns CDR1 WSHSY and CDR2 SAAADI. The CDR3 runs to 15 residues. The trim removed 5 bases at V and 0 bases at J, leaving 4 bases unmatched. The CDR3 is CASSPGTGSNYGYTF. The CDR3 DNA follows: TGCGCCAGCAGTCCCGGGACAGGGTCTAACTATGGCTACACCTTC.

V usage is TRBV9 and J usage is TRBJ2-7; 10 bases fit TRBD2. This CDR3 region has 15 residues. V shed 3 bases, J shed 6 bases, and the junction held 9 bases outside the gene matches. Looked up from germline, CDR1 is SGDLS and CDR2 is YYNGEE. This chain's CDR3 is CASSALAGDGLEQYF. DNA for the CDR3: TGTGCCAGCAGCGCCCTAGCGGGAGACGGTCTCGAGCAGTACTTC.